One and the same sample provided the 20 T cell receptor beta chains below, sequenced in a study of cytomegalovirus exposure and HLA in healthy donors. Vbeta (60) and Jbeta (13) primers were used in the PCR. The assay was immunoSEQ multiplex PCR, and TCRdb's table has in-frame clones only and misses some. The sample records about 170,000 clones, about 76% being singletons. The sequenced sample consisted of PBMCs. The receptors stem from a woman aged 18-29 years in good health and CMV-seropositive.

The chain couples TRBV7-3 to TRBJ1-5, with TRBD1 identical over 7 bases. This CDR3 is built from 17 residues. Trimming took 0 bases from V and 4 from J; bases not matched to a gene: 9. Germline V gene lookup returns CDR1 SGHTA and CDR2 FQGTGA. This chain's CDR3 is CASSLTPTGDRNQPQHF. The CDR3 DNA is TGTGCCAGCAGCTTAACCCCAACAGGGGATCGGAATCAGCCCCAGCATTTT.

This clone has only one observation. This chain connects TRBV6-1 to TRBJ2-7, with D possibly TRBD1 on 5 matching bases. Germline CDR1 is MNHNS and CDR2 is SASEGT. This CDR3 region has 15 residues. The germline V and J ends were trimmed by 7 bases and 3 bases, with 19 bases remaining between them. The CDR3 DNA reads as TGTGCCAGCACTCTCCTAGGGGCTATCGACTACGAGCAGTACTTC. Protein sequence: CASTLLGAIDYEQYF.

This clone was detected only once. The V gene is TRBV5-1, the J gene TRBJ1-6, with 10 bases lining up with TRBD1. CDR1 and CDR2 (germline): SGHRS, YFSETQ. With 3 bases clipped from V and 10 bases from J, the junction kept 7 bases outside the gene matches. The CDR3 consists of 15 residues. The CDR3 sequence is CASSYSGTGESPLHF. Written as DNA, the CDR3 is TGCGCCAGCAGCTACAGTGGGACAGGGGAGTCACCCCTCCACTTT.

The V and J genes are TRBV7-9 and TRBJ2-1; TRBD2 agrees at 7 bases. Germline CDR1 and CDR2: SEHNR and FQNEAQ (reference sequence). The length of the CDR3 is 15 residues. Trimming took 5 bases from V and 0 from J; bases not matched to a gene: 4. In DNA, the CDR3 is TGTGCCAGCAGCCCCCGGACTAGCTCCTACAATGAGCAGTTCTTC. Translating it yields CASSPRTSSYNEQFF.

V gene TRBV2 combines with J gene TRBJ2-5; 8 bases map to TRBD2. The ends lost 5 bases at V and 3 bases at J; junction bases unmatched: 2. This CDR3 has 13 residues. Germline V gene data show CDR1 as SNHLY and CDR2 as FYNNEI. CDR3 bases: TGTGCCAGCAGTCGGGAGGGGAAAGAGACCCAGTACTTC. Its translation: CASSREGKETQYF.

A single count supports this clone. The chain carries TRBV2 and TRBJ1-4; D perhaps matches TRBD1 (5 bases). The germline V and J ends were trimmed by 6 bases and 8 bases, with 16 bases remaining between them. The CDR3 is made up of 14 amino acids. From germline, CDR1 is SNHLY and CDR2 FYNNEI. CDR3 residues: CASRSSGLGEKLFF. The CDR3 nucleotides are TGTGCCAGCAGGAGCTCAGGGTTAGGGGAAAAACTGTTTTTT.

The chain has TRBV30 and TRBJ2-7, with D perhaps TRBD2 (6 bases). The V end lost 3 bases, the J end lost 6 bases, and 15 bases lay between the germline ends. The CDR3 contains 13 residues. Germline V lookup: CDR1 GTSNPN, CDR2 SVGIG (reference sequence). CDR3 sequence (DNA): TGTGCCTGGAGCTTTCGGGGTAGCGGCGAGCAGTACTTC. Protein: CAWSFRGSGEQYF.

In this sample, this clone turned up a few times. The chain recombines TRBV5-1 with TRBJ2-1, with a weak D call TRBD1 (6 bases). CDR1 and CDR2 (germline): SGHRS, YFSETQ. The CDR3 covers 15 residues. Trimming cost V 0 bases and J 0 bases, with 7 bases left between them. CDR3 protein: CASSLEQGSYNEQFF. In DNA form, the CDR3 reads TGCGCCAGCAGCTTGGAACAGGGCTCCTACAATGAGCAGTTCTTC.

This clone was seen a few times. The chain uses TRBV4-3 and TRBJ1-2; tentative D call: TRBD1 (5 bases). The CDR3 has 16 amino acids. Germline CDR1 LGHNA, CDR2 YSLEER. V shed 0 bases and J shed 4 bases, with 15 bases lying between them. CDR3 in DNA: TGCGCCAGCAGCCAAGATAGGCAGACAGCTCTCTATGGCTACACCTTC. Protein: CASSQDRQTALYGYTF.

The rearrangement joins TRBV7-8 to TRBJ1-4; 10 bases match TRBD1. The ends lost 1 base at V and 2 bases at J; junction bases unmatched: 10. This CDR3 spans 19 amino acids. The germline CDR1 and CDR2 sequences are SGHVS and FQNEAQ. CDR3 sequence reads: CASSLGGGDRGRTNEKLFF. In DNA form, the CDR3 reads TGTGCCAGCAGCTTAGGGGGTGGGGACAGGGGCCGGACTAATGAAAAACTGTTTTTT.

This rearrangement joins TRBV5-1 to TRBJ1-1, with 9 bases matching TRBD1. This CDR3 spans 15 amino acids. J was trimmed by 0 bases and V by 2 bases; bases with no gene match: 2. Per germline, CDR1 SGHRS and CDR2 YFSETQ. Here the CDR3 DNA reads TGCGCCAGCAGCTTAGACAGGGGGTTGAACACTGAAGCTTTCTTT. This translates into CASSLDRGLNTEAFF.

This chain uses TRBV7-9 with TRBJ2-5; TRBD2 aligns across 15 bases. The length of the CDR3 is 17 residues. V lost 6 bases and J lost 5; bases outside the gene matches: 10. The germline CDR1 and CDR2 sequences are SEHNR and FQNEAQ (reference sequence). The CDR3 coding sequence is TGTGCCAGCAGTTCCGGACTAGCGGGGGGGGATGAGGAGACCCAGTACTTC. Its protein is CASSSGLAGGDEETQYF.

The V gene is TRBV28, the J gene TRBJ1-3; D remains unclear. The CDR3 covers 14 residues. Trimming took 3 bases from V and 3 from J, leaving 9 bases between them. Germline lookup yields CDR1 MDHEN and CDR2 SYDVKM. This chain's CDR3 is CASSLSRGGNTIYF. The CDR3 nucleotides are TGTGCCAGCAGTTTGTCCCGGGGTGGAAACACCATATATTTT.

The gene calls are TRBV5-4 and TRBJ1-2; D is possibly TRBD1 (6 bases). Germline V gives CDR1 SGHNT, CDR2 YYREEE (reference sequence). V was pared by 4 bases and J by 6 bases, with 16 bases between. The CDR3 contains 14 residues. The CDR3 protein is CASSRDIPGDGYTF. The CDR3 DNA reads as TGTGCCAGCAGCAGGGACATCCCCGGAGATGGCTACACCTTC.

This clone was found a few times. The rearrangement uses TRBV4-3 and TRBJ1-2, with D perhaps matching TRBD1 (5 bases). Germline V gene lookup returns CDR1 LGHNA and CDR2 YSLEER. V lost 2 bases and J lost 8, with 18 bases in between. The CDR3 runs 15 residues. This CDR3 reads CASSQRPGDRGGYTF. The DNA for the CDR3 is TGCGCCAGCAGCCAAAGACCGGGGGACCGCGGCGGCTACACCTTC.

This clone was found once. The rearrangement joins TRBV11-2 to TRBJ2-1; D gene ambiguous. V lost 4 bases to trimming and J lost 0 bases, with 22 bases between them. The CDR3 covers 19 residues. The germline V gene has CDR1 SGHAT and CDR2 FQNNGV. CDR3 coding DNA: TGTGCCAGCAGCTCTTTATTCCCCAACAGTTACTCCTCCTACAATGAGCAGTTCTTC. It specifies CASSSLFPNSYSSYNEQFF.

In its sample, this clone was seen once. The CDR3 loop reads CASSPAGYTEAFF. CDR3 bases: TGCGCCAGCAGCCCCGCCGGGTACACTGAAGCTTTCTTT. The rearrangement links TRBV4-3 to TRBJ1-1; D not resolved. V was shortened by 4 bases and J by 3 bases, with 9 bases between the two germline ends. The length of the CDR3 is 13 residues. Germline V gene sequence: CDR1 LGHNA, CDR2 YSLEER.

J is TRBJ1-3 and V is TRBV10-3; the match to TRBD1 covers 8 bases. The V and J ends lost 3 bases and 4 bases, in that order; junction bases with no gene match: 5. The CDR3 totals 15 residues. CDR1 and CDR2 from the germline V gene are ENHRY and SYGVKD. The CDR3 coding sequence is TGTGCCATCAGTGAACCAGGGGGCGCCGGAAACACCATATATTTT. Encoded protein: CAISEPGGAGNTIYF.

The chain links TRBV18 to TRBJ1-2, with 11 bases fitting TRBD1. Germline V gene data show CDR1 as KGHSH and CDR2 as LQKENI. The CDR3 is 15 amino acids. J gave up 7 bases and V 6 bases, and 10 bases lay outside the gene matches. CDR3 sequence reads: CASSSIGQGACGYTF. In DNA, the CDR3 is TGTGCCAGCTCGTCGATCGGACAGGGGGCATGTGGCTACACCTTC.

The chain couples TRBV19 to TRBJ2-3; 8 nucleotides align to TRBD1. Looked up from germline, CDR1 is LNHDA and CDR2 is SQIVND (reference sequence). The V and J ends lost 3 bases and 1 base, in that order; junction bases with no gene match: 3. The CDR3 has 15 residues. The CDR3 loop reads CASSMYRGGTDTQYF. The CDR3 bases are TGTGCCAGTAGTATGTACAGGGGGGGCACAGATACGCAGTATTTT.